This record concerns one T cell receptor (beta chain) sequence. Clones were sequenced by immunoSEQ multiplex PCR, and TCRdb holds only the in-frame ones, with some missing. The data contain under 150,000 clones, roughly 79% of them singletons. The entry originates in a study of blood T cell repertoires in COVID-19. V was pared by 5 bases and J by 4 bases, with 20 bases between. The V gene's germline CDR1 is MGHDK and CDR2 SYGVNS. This CDR3 is 16 amino acids long. The rearrangement links TRBV25-1 to TRBJ2-5; the D gene is possibly TRBD2 (7 bases). Sample: peripheral blood. The sequence was obtained from a human donor in a cohort sampled during active COVID-19. This CDR3 is CASSTLRPGGGETQYF. In nucleotides, the CDR3 is TGTGCCAGCAGTACCCTCAGGCCGGGGGGCGGAGAGACCCAGTACTTC. The variable domain in full, completed from reference TRBV25-1 and TRBJ2-5, reads EADIYQTPRYLVIGTGKKITLECSQTMGHDKMYWYQQDPGMELHLIHYSYGVNSTEKGDLSSESTVSRIRTEHFPLTLESARPSHTSQYLCASSTLRPGGGETQYFGPGTRLLVL.